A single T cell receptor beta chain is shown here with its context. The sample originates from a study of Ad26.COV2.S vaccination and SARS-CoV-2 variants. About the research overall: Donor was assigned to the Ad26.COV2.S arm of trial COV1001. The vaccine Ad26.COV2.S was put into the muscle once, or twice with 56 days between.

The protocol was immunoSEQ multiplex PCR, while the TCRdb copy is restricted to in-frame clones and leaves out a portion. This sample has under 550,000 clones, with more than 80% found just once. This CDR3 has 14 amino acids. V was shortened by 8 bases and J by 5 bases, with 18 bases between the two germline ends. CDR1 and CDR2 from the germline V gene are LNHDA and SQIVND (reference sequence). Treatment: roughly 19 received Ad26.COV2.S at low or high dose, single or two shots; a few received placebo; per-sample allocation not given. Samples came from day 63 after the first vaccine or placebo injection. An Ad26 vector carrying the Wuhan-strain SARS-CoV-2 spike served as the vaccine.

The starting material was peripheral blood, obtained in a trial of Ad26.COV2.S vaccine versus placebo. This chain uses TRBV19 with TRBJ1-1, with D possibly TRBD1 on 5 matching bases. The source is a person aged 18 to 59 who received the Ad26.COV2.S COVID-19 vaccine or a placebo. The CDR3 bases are TGTGCCAGTGCCCGGGTCGAGGGGCATACTGAAGCTTTCTTT. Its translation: CASARVEGHTEAFF. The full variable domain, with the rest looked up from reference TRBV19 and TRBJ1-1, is DGGITQSPKYLFRKEGQNVTLSCEQNLNHDAMYWYRQDPGQGLRLIYYSQIVNDFQKGDIAEGYSVSREKKESFPLTVTSAQKNPTAFYLCASARVEGHTEAFFGQGTRLTVV.